The 23 T cell receptor beta chains below come from one sample, sequenced in a study of beta chain features in type 1 diabetes. Whole-study results and caveats: Among patients with Type 1 diabetes, TCRB CDR3s were moderately but significantly shorter in every one of the four CD4+ subsets.

All of the isolated RNA was reverse transcribed, so expressed TCRB transcripts were sequenced. The repertoire was sequenced with immunoSEQ multiplex PCR; TCRdb's copy has only in-frame clones and lacks some. This table holds a few hundred thousand clones, roughly 14% found once. No antigens are known for them. Sequencing was performed on naive CD4+ T cells from blood. These receptors were taken from a man aged 25-45 years with type 1 diabetes.

This clone was observed a handful of times. This sequence joins TRBV7-9 and TRBJ2-1, with 8 bases aligning to TRBD1. Germline V lookup: CDR1 SEHNR, CDR2 FQNEAQ (reference sequence). V was pared by 4 bases and J by 7 bases, with 6 bases of the junction left unmatched. CDR3 length: 14 residues. The CDR3, as DNA: TGTGCCAGCAGCTACTTTCAGGGGGCGAATGAGCAGTTCTTC. Translation gives CASSYFQGANEQFF.

CDR3 in DNA: TGTGCCAGCAGCTCTAACCCTAGGGGCGACTATGGCTACACCTTC. Encoded protein: CASSSNPRGDYGYTF. The rearrangement uses TRBV6-6 and TRBJ1-2; TRBD1 might be the D (5 bases). Germline V CDR1 and CDR2: MNHNY, SVGAGI (reference sequence). The CDR3 covers 15 residues. V dropped 6 bases and J dropped 3 bases, with 17 bases sitting between them.

The chain links TRBV6-1 to TRBJ1-5; 8 nucleotides match TRBD1. The V and J ends lost 4 bases and 3 bases, in that order; junction bases with no gene match: 2. The germline CDR1 and CDR2 sequences are MNHNS and SASEGT. The CDR3 is 14 residues long. The CDR3 DNA reads as TGTGCCAGCAGTGTGGACAGGGTCAATCAGCCCCAGCATTTT. It translates to CASSVDRVNQPQHF.

In its sample, this clone was seen a few times. The chain combines TRBV6-4 with TRBJ2-1; TRBD2 agrees at 10 bases. Germline V gives CDR1 MRHNA, CDR2 SNTAGT. The CDR3 is 15 residues long. Trimming cost V 4 bases and J 8 bases; bases outside gene matches: 8. The CDR3 reads CASSVASGRPDEQFF. The CDR3 DNA reads as TGTGCCAGCAGTGTCGCTAGCGGGAGACCTGATGAGCAGTTCTTC.

On this clone itself: Other DNA sequences in this specimen translate into the identical CDR3. The V call is TRBV18, the J call TRBJ2-5; tentatively, D is TRBD1 (6 bases). Germline CDR1 is KGHSH and CDR2 is LQKENI. This CDR3 comprises 13 residues. Trimming removed 4 bases at V and 3 bases at J, with 9 bases between. This CDR3 reads CASSRGQEETQYF. The CDR3 DNA is TGTGCCAGCTCACGGGGGCAGGAAGAGACCCAGTACTTC.

The rearrangement uses TRBV15 and TRBJ1-5; possible D gene TRBD1, 5 bases. Trimming cost V 0 bases and J 9 bases, with 9 bases left between them. Germline loops: CDR1 LNHNV, CDR2 YYDKDF (reference sequence). The CDR3 totals 13 residues. The CDR3: CATSRDQGGPQHF. The CDR3, as DNA: TGTGCCACCAGCAGAGACCAGGGAGGGCCCCAGCATTTT.

This clone was seen a few times. The chain recombines TRBV30 with TRBJ2-7, with 8 bases matching TRBD1. With 4 bases clipped from V and 5 bases from J, the junction kept 4 bases outside the gene matches. There are 12 residues in the CDR3. Germline V lookup: CDR1 GTSNPN, CDR2 SVGIG (reference sequence). CDR3 DNA sequence: TGTGCCTGGAACCAGGGGGCGGACGAGCAGTACTTC. Protein sequence: CAWNQGADEQYF.

This clone was seen a few times. The chain joins TRBV7-9 to TRBJ1-1, with 7 bases fitting TRBD1. In germline, CDR1 is SEHNR, CDR2 FQNEAQ (reference sequence). V shed 1 base and J 10 bases; nucleotides not matched to a gene: 3. CDR3 length equals 12 residues. The CDR3 sequence is CASSLETGTAFF. CDR3 nucleotides: TGTGCCAGCAGCTTAGAGACAGGGACAGCTTTCTTT. The entire variable domain, with the rest obtained from reference TRBV7-9 and TRBJ1-1, is as follows: DTGVSQNPRHKITKRGQNVTFRCDPISEHNRLYWYRQTLGQGPEFLTYFQNEAQLEKSRLLSDRFSAERPKGSFSTLEIQRTEQGDSAMYLCASSLETGTAFFGQGTRLTVV.

The rearrangement uses TRBV5-4 and TRBJ2-7; 7 positions agree with TRBD1. This CDR3 spans 12 amino acids. Germline trimming cut 4 bases from V and 5 bases from J; bases unmatched to any gene: 3. Germline V lookup: CDR1 SGHNT, CDR2 YYREEE (reference sequence). The CDR3 DNA is TGTGCCAGCAGCCGGGACAGTAACGAGCAGTACTTC. This encodes CASSRDSNEQYF. Complete variable domain (other parts from reference TRBV5-4 and TRBJ2-7): ETGVTQSPTHLIKTRGQQVTLRCSSQSGHNTVSWYQQALGQGPQFIFQYYREEENGRGNFPPRFSGLQFPNYSSELNVNALELDDSALYLCASSRDSNEQYFGPGTRLTVT.

This clone was found a few times. V gene TRBV2 combines with J gene TRBJ1-5; tentatively, D is TRBD1 (6 bases). In germline, CDR1 is SNHLY, CDR2 FYNNEI. The CDR3 covers 17 residues. Trimming took off 5 bases at V and 0 bases at J, with 17 bases between the two ends. The CDR3 is CASSPLGTGYSNQPQHF. The CDR3 nucleotides read TGTGCCAGCAGTCCTTTAGGAACAGGGTATAGCAATCAGCCCCAGCATTTT.

Only a few counts were recorded for this clone. The chain links TRBV9 to TRBJ2-5, with 10 bases lining up with TRBD2. The V segment lost 0 bases and the J segment 5 bases; nucleotides outside the gene matches: 4. CDR1 is SGDLS and CDR2 is YYNGEE in the germline V gene. This CDR3 contains 15 residues. Written as DNA, the CDR3 is TGTGCCAGCAGCGTAGGAGCGGGGGGGCTGGAGACCCAGTACTTC. This translates into CASSVGAGGLETQYF.

This clone has just a few counts. The sample has other DNA sequences that encode this CDR3 too. J is TRBJ2-3 and V is TRBV30; D is undetermined. The CDR3 loop spans 12 amino acids. The germline V gene has CDR1 GTSNPN and CDR2 SVGIG (reference sequence). The V end was cut by 1 base, the J end by 4 bases, with 6 bases between. The CDR3 reads CAWSAVSDTQYF. CDR3 DNA sequence: TGTGCCTGGAGTGCCGTTTCAGATACGCAGTATTTT.

In this sample, this clone turned up a few times. The rearrangement links TRBV28 to TRBJ2-1; no reliable D call. The V gene's germline CDR1 is MDHEN and CDR2 SYDVKM. The germline V and J ends were trimmed by 6 bases and 8 bases, with 8 bases remaining between them. The CDR3 totals 11 residues. The CDR3 DNA sequence: TGTGCCAGCAGCCTTAGAGATGAGCAGTTCTTC. As protein: CASSLRDEQFF.

This clone was observed a handful of times. The genes are TRBV18 and TRBJ1-1; possible D gene TRBD1, 6 bases. CDR1 and CDR2 (germline): KGHSH, LQKENI. The length of the CDR3 is 14 residues. V was clipped by 5 bases and J by 0 bases, with 10 bases between them. The CDR3 is CASSSTGLNTEAFF. The CDR3 DNA sequence: TGTGCCAGCTCATCTACAGGGTTGAACACTGAAGCTTTCTTT.

This clone was observed a few times. The chain combines TRBV5-1 with TRBJ2-4; TRBD1 aligns across 7 bases. The germline CDR1 and CDR2 sequences are SGHRS and YFSETQ. Germline trimming cut 2 bases from V and 3 bases from J; bases unmatched to any gene: 8. The CDR3 is 16 amino acids. CDR3 sequence reads: CASSFGAGGDKNIQYF. CDR3 nucleotide sequence: TGCGCCAGCAGCTTTGGAGCAGGGGGAGACAAAAACATTCAGTACTTC.

This clone came up a few times. The chain carries TRBV6-1 and TRBJ2-7; D perhaps matches TRBD1 (6 bases). The CDR3 sequence is 17 residues long. Trimming took off 3 bases at V and 3 bases at J, with 21 bases between the two ends. Germline CDR1 MNHNS, CDR2 SASEGT. The CDR3 DNA sequence: TGTGCCAGCAGTGACGTTCCCGCCGGCACAGGGCGCTACGAGCAGTACTTC. This sequence encodes CASSDVPAGTGRYEQYF.

The chain has TRBV2 and TRBJ2-1; 10 positions agree with TRBD2. The J segment lost 4 bases and the V segment lost 7 bases, leaving 4 bases of the junction unmatched. CDR3 length: 14 residues. Per germline, CDR1 SNHLY and CDR2 FYNNEI. CDR3 loop: CASTWTSGYNEQFF. The CDR3 DNA reads as TGTGCCAGCACCTGGACTAGCGGTTACAATGAGCAGTTCTTC.

The V call is TRBV6-4, the J call TRBJ1-2, with D possibly matching TRBD1 (5 bases). The CDR3 loop spans 12 amino acids. Trimming took 2 bases from V and 4 from J, leaving 5 bases between them. Germline CDR1 and CDR2: MRHNA and SNTAGT. The CDR3 spells CASSDRGYGYTF. Here the CDR3 DNA reads TGTGCCAGCAGTGACAGGGGCTATGGCTACACCTTC.

The rearrangement uses TRBV11-2 and TRBJ1-1, with D hard to call. The V end was cut by 3 bases, the J end by 4 bases, with 6 bases between. The length of the CDR3 is 12 residues. Germline V gene sequence: CDR1 SGHAT, CDR2 FQNNGV. In DNA form, the CDR3 reads TGTGCCAGCAGCTTGAGAGGCACTGAAGCTTTCTTT. Its protein is CASSLRGTEAFF. The full variable domain, rest sourced from reference TRBV11-2 and TRBJ1-1, is EAGVAQSPRYKIIEKRQSVAFWCNPISGHATLYWYQQILGQGPKLLIQFQNNGVVDDSQLPKDRFSAERLKGVDSTLKIQPAKLEDSAVYLCASSLRGTEAFFGQGTRLTVV.

This clone has only a few counts. The J gene is TRBJ2-5, the V gene TRBV5-4, with TRBD2 as a possible D gene (5 bases). Trimming took off 5 bases at V and 1 base at J, with 15 bases between the two ends. Germline loops: CDR1 SGHNT, CDR2 YYREEE (reference sequence). This CDR3 contains 15 residues. CDR3 sequence: CASSPGTRGQETQYF. As DNA, the CDR3 is TGTGCCAGCAGTCCCGGTACTAGAGGCCAAGAGACCCAGTACTTC.

This chain uses TRBV15 with TRBJ2-7; 10 nucleotides agree with TRBD1. The germline gives CDR1 LNHNV, CDR2 YYDKDF (reference sequence). The V and J ends lost 5 bases and 5 bases, in that order; junction bases with no gene match: 6. The CDR3 has 14 residues. Here the CDR3 reads CATSPGGTGDEQYF. DNA for the CDR3: TGTGCCACCAGCCCCGGCGGGACAGGGGACGAGCAGTACTTC.

This clone has more than one count but fewer than ten. The chain combines TRBV18 with TRBJ2-7, with 7 bases fitting TRBD1. V lost 3 bases to trimming and J lost 3 bases; unmatched junction nucleotides: 5. Germline lookup yields CDR1 KGHSH and CDR2 LQKENI. CDR3 length: 14 amino acids. For the CDR3, the DNA is TGTGCCAGCTCACCGCAGCAGGGGGACTACGAGCAGTACTTC. Its translation: CASSPQQGDYEQYF. The full variable domain, completed using reference TRBV18 and TRBJ2-7, is NAGVMQNPRHLVRRRGQEARLRCSPMKGHSHVYWYRQLPEEGLKFMVYLQKENIIDESGMPKERFSAEFPKEGPSILRIQQVVRGDSAAYFCASSPQQGDYEQYFGPGTRLTVT.

V usage is TRBV6-5 and J usage is TRBJ2-4; tentatively, D is TRBD1 (6 bases). The V end was cut by 0 bases, the J end by 4 bases, with 10 bases between. The CDR3 runs 15 residues. CDR1 MNHEY and CDR2 SVGAGI come from the germline V gene. CDR3 sequence (DNA): TGTGCCAGCAGTTACTCGGCAGGGGCGAAAAACATTCAGTACTTC. Protein product: CASSYSAGAKNIQYF.